This is a list of T cell receptor beta chains from one sample in a study of cytomegalovirus exposure and HLA in healthy donors. The repertoire was sequenced with immunoSEQ multiplex PCR; TCRdb's copy has only in-frame clones and lacks some. Among about 140,000 clones, around 85% were seen once, and the ten largest hold 2.9%. The sequencing sample was made of PBMCs. The origin of the receptors is a man between 18 and 29 years old in good health and CMV-seronegative. Each CDR3 is given with its conserved first and last residue. The D gene is left open where the match is weak. A clone size is listed for some rows: how often the clone was seen (once, few, many), or a class if it is expanded.

size | D | J | V | CDR3 | DNA
. | . | TRBJ2-7 | TRBV12-5 | CASGLVLGQNYEQYF | TGTGCTAGTGGTTTGGTTCTCGGACAGAACTACGAGCAGTACTTC
. | TRBD1 | TRBJ2-7 | TRBV2 | CASRQGGPFYEQYF | TGTGCCAGCAGACAGGGGGGTCCCTTCTACGAGCAGTACTTC
. | TRBD2 | TRBJ2-7 | TRBV6-1 | CASSEGSGVFLEQYF | TGTGCCAGCAGTGAAGGTAGCGGGGTATTTCTCGAGCAGTACTTC
. | . | TRBJ1-2 | TRBV27 | CASRGTSSGYGYTF | TGTGCCAGCAGAGGAACTAGTTCAGGCTATGGCTACACCTTC
. | TRBD2 | TRBJ2-1 | TRBV27 | CASSWGGRNEQFF | TGTGCCAGCAGTTGGGGAGGGAGGAATGAGCAGTTCTTC
. | TRBD2 | TRBJ2-7 | TRBV4-3 | CASSQESASGPYYEQYF | TGCGCCAGCAGCCAAGAGTCGGCTAGCGGGCCTTACTACGAGCAGTACTTC
. | . | TRBJ2-3 | TRBV11-2 | CASSFLAYSTDTQYF | TGTGCCAGCAGCTTTCTAGCATATAGCACAGATACGCAGTATTTT
. | TRBD2 | TRBJ2-1 | TRBV28 | CASNSPSGSFNEQFF | TGTGCCAGCAATTCCCCTAGCGGGAGTTTCAATGAGCAGTTCTTC
once | . | TRBJ2-7 | TRBV6-5 | CASSYSVSYEQYF | TGTGCCAGCAGTTATTCCGTCTCCTACGAGCAGTACTTC
. | . | TRBJ1-2 | TRBV7-4 | CASSLRGPKGYTF | TGTGCCAGCAGCCTTAGGGGCCCCAAAGGCTACACCTTC
. | . | TRBJ1-3 | TRBV5-1 | CASSLGSGSGNTIYF | TGCGCCAGCAGCTTGGGCAGCGGCTCTGGAAACACCATATATTTT
once | TRBD2 | TRBJ2-7 | TRBV12-5 | CTSGLARLAGDSYEQYF | TGTACTAGTGGTTTGGCTAGACTAGCGGGGGACTCCTACGAGCAGTACTTC
. | TRBD1 | TRBJ2-7 | TRBV7-2 | CASEPGQGLYEQYF | TGTGCCAGCGAACCTGGACAGGGACTCTACGAGCAGTACTTC
. | . | TRBJ2-1 | TRBV5-1 | CASMAKGYNEQFF | TGCGCCAGCATGGCGAAGGGGTACAATGAGCAGTTCTTC
. | . | TRBJ1-5 | TRBV7-2 | CASSPGGSYNQPQHF | TGTGCCAGCAGCCCGGGTGGGAGTTACAATCAGCCCCAGCATTTT
. | . | TRBJ2-7 | TRBV6-6 | CASSRSPGSSYEQYF | TGTGCCAGCAGTCGATCTCCGGGGAGCTCCTACGAGCAGTACTTC
. | . | TRBJ1-2 | TRBV5-1 | CASSLEWSGANYGYTF | TGCGCCAGCAGCTTGGAATGGTCCGGGGCTAACTATGGCTACACCTTC
. | . | TRBJ2-1 | TRBV7-2 | CASSFRRVAASEQFF | TGTGCCAGCAGCTTCAGAAGGGTAGCGGCGAGTGAGCAGTTCTTC
. | TRBD1 | TRBJ1-4 | TRBV2 | CARRTGGEKLFF | TGTGCCAGACGGACAGGGGGGGAAAAACTGTTTTTT
. | . | TRBJ2-1 | TRBV6-5 | CASSYSYSLEQFF | TGTGCCAGCAGTTACTCGTACAGCCTAGAGCAGTTCTTC
. | TRBD2 | TRBJ2-2 | TRBV6-1 | CASSQGLRYTGELFF | TGTGCCAGCAGCCAGGGACTAAGATACACCGGGGAGCTGTTTTTT
. | . | TRBJ2-3 | TRBV11-3 | CASTRQDTDTQYF | TGTGCCAGCACCAGACAGGATACAGATACGCAGTATTTT
. | TRBD1 | TRBJ2-7 | TRBV19 | CASSIFLGTGGYEQYF | TGTGCCAGTAGTATTTTTCTCGGGACAGGTGGGTACGAGCAGTACTTC
. | . | TRBJ2-3 | TRBV7-9 | CASSPRTDTQYF | TGTGCCAGCAGCCCTCGGACAGATACGCAGTATTTT
. | TRBD1 | TRBJ2-3 | TRBV5-1 | CASRGQASADTQYF | TGCGCCAGCAGGGGACAGGCGTCCGCAGATACGCAGTATTTT
. | TRBD1 | TRBJ1-2 | TRBV2 | CASSAGQGGDYGYTF | TGTGCCAGCAGTGCCGGACAGGGAGGCGACTATGGCTACACCTTC
. | TRBD1 | TRBJ2-3 | TRBV18 | CASSPPTGILQGTQYF | TGTGCCAGCTCACCACCGACAGGGATCCTCCAAGGTACGCAGTATTTT
. | . | TRBJ2-5 | TRBV27 | CASRKNRVPQETQYF | TGTGCCAGCAGAAAAAACAGGGTGCCGCAAGAGACCCAGTACTTC
. | . | TRBJ1-3 | TRBV5-5 | CASSLAGQGNTIYF | TGTGCCAGCAGCTTGGCAGGACAGGGAAACACCATATATTTT
. | TRBD2 | TRBJ2-1 | TRBV5-1 | CASSGSGRGSYNEQFF | TGCGCCAGCAGCGGTAGCGGGAGGGGGTCCTACAATGAGCAGTTCTTC
once | TRBD2 | TRBJ2-7 | TRBV7-2 | CASSPLAGEYEQYF | TGTGCCAGCAGCCCTTTAGCGGGGGAATACGAGCAGTACTTC
. | TRBD1 | TRBJ1-1 | TRBV2 | CASRWTGPNTEAFF | TGTGCCAGCAGGTGGACAGGCCCGAACACTGAAGCTTTCTTT
. | TRBD1 | TRBJ1-5 | TRBV19 | CASSQGAGQPQHF | TGTGCCAGTAGCCAGGGGGCGGGACAGCCCCAGCATTTT
. | TRBD1 | TRBJ1-2 | TRBV10-3 | CAITAGGDYGYTF | TGTGCCATCACAGCAGGGGGCGACTATGGCTACACCTTC
once | . | TRBJ1-3 | TRBV7-2 | CASSLWAGRPGNTIYF | TGTGCCAGCAGCTTATGGGCAGGGCGGCCTGGAAACACCATATATTTT
. | . | TRBJ2-2 | TRBV18 | CASSPLEGNTGELFF | TGTGCCAGCTCACCTCTCGAGGGGAACACCGGGGAGCTGTTTTTT
. | TRBD1 | TRBJ2-1 | TRBV6-4 | CASSEGQATYNEQFF | TGTGCCAGCAGTGAGGGACAGGCCACCTACAATGAGCAGTTCTTC